This T cell receptor (beta chain) was recorded in a study of cytomegalovirus exposure and HLA in healthy donors. The CDR3 has 12 amino acids. V lost 1 base to trimming and J lost 11 bases; unmatched junction nucleotides: 2. The germline gives CDR1 SGHRS, CDR2 YFSETQ. PCR primers comprised 60 Vbeta and 13 Jbeta primers. Data came from immunoSEQ multiplex PCR; TCRdb stores just in-frame clones and leaves some out. The sample records over 150,000 clones, 84% being singletons. The gene calls are TRBV5-1 and TRBJ1-1; 10 bases agree with TRBD1. This receptor was obtained from a boy aged 2 to 10 in good health and CMV-seronegative. Sequenced sample: PBMCs. The CDR3 reads CASSLRQGAAFF. As DNA, the CDR3 is TGCGCCAGCAGCTTGCGACAGGGGGCGGCTTTCTTT.